The clone carrying this T cell receptor (beta chain) was detected only once. The sample comes from a study of shared clonotypes between healthy human individuals. The sequenced material, unsorted PBMC DNA, was run on ten immunoSEQ deep assay plates. Measured with immunoSEQ multiplex PCR; TCRdb has only the in-frame clones, and not every one. The repertoire holds about 450,000 clones, with 79% as singletons. The study enrolled healthy HIV-negative adults without recent acute infections or vaccinations as donors. Adults of Caucasian background living in Nashville, Tennessee made up all donors. This CDR3 comprises 15 residues. Germline loops: CDR1 MNHNY, CDR2 SVGAGI (reference sequence). Trimming pared 2 bases from V and 2 bases from J, leaving 13 bases between.

V gene TRBV6-6 combines with J gene TRBJ2-7; tentatively, D is TRBD1 or TRBD2 (6 bases each). The sample taken for sequencing was PBMCs. The receptor's source is a woman between 40 and 50 years old in good health. Some clones in this sample may be carry-over from other donors' samples. The CDR3 bases are TGTGCCAGCAGTTACAGGGGGACTTCCACCTACGAGCAGTACTTC. This codes for CASSYRGTSTYEQYF.